The 11 T cell receptor beta chains presented below share a single source sample, sequenced in a study of T-cell memory formation after mild COVID-19. TCRdb re-derived calls from the 5' RACE reads in MiXCR, one entry per CDR3 protein. The sample shows about 260,000 distinct CDR3 sequences, roughly 15% of them seen only once. Material for sequencing was PBMCs or a T cell subset sorted from them (not recorded which). All receptors derive from a man younger than 30 who had mild COVID-19 (a few samples of this study predate the infection). Cell type and time point are not known.

This chain joins TRBV5-4 and TRBJ1-1; the match to TRBD1 covers 8 bases. The CDR3 contains 15 residues. Germline V gene sequence: CDR1 SGHNT, CDR2 YYREEE (reference sequence). Trimming took 0 bases from V and 5 from J; bases not matched to a gene: 6. As DNA, the CDR3 is TGTGCCAGCAGCTTGGAGCAGGGGGCATGGACTGAAGCTTTCTTT. Translated, it gives CASSLEQGAWTEAFF.

In its sample, this clonotype was seen many times. V gene TRBV12-3 or TRBV12-4 combines with J gene TRBJ2-1, with 11 positions matching TRBD1. The CDR3 spans 12 residues. V lost 6 bases and J lost 15; bases outside the gene matches: 7. CDR3 protein: CASSTGQGAPFF. The CDR3 DNA reads TGTGCCAGCAGCACCGGACAGGGGGCTCCGTTCTTC.

This clonotype was seen repeatedly, ten times or more. DNA for the CDR3: TGTGCCAGCAGCTTTCGTGGGGGAGAGACCCAGTACTTC. Translating gives CASSFRGGETQYF. V usage is TRBV12-3 or TRBV12-4 and J usage is TRBJ2-5; D is perhaps TRBD1 or TRBD2 (5 bases each). CDR3 length: 13 residues. The germline V and J ends were trimmed by 6 bases and 4 bases, with 12 bases remaining between them.

This sequence joins TRBV7-2 and TRBJ1-2, with D perhaps matching TRBD1 (6 bases). Germline loops: CDR1 SGHTA, CDR2 FQGNSA. The CDR3 loop spans 15 amino acids. Trimming stripped 5 bases from V and 6 bases from J, with 19 bases between. The CDR3 region has the DNA TGTGCCAGCAGCCCCGGGGGCGGAGCGGGGAATGGCTACACCTTC. Amino acid sequence: CASSPGGGAGNGYTF.

The chain couples TRBV5-5 to TRBJ1-1; tentatively, D is TRBD1 (6 bases). The CDR3 has 12 amino acids. Trimming took off 4 bases at V and 8 bases at J, with 12 bases between the two ends. Germline lookup yields CDR1 SGHKS and CDR2 YYEKEE (reference sequence). The CDR3 reads CASSPRTAEAFF. The CDR3 nucleotides read TGTGCCAGCAGCCCCCGGACAGCGGAAGCTTTCTTT.

In its sample, this clonotype was seen a few times. The chain recombines TRBV9 with TRBJ1-3, with TRBD1 matching 8 bases. The CDR3 extends over 17 amino acids. The V and J ends lost 0 bases and 4 bases, in that order; junction bases with no gene match: 9. CDR1 is SGDLS and CDR2 is YYNGEE in the germline V gene. CDR3 sequence reads: CASSVDPQGARGNTIYF. The CDR3 nucleotides are TGTGCCAGCAGCGTAGACCCCCAGGGGGCGCGGGGAAACACCATATATTTT.

This clonotype was seen more than once but under ten times. DNA for the CDR3: TGCAGTGCCCCCTGGGGAGGGGCGGCTTTCTTT. Protein product: CSAPWGGAAFF. The genes are TRBV20-1 and TRBJ1-1; tentatively, D is TRBD1 (5 bases). Deletions cut 6 bases from V and 11 bases from J, with 16 bases between. Per germline, CDR1 DFQATT and CDR2 SNEGSKA (reference sequence). This CDR3 comprises 11 residues.

This clonotype has more than one count but fewer than ten. V gene TRBV12-3 or TRBV12-4 combines with J gene TRBJ1-5, with no clear D. The CDR3 spans 16 residues. V dropped 4 bases and J dropped 5 bases, with 18 bases sitting between them. CDR3 residues: CASSSSGGWIDQPQHF. CDR3 coding DNA: TGTGCCAGCAGTTCCTCGGGAGGGTGGATCGATCAGCCCCAGCATTTT.

The chain is built from TRBV7-9 and TRBJ2-5; D ambiguous. The CDR3 covers 13 residues. The germline gives CDR1 SEHNR, CDR2 FQNEAQ (reference sequence). V lost 3 bases to trimming and J lost 5 bases, with 10 bases between them. CDR3 in DNA: TGTGCCAGCAGCTTCCAGTCGGAGGAGACCCAGTACTTC. Its translation is CASSFQSEETQYF.

This clonotype was found a few times. This rearrangement joins TRBV28 to TRBJ1-2; D might be TRBD1 (6 bases). Looked up from germline, CDR1 is MDHEN and CDR2 is SYDVKM. V lost 3 bases, J lost 4 bases, and 15 bases lay in between. There are 15 residues in the CDR3. DNA of the CDR3: TGTGCCAGCAGTTTTAGGATGGGGGCGGGCTATGGCTACACCTTC. As protein: CASSFRMGAGYGYTF.

Many counts were recorded for this clonotype. V and J are TRBV6-2 or TRBV6-3 and TRBJ2-7; D gene uncertain. CDR1 and CDR2 from the germline V gene are MNHEY and SVGEGT. Trimming took 4 bases from V and 5 from J, leaving 3 bases between them. The CDR3 spans 10 residues. In DNA, the CDR3 is TGTGCCAGCAGTTCAGACGAGCAGTACGTC. Amino acids: CASSSDEQYV.